These T cell receptor beta chains were read from a single sample in a study of control samples from healthy donors and cancer patients. Profiling relied on immunoSEQ multiplex PCR, and the TCRdb table lists in-frame clones only, not all of them. Of roughly 100,000 clones detected, about four fifths appear once; the ten largest clones hold under 15%. The sample comprised blood. The receptors were gathered from a woman in her forties or fifties in good health. CDR3s include the opening cysteine and the closing phenylalanine or tryptophan. The D gene is left open where the match is weak. The size field is filled for only some rows; it gives once, few, many or a size class.

j_call,d_call,v_call,clone_size,cdr3_aa,cdr3_nt
TRBJ2-5,TRBD2,TRBV7-2,few,CASSFYTSGTPTQYF,TGTGCCAGCAGCTTTTATACTAGCGGGACGCCAACCCAGTACTTC
TRBJ1-2,-,TRBV7-9,-,CASSPGDEGNYGYTF,TGTGCCAGCAGCCCGGGGGATGAGGGGAACTATGGCTACACCTTC
TRBJ1-3,-,TRBV9,-,CASSVAGTGNTIYF,TGTGCCAGCAGCGTAGCGGGTACTGGAAACACCATATATTTT
TRBJ2-7,-,TRBV18,-,CASSGMSEYEQYF,TGTGCCAGCTCAGGGATGAGTGAGTACGAGCAGTACTTC
TRBJ2-7,TRBD2,TRBV6-2/TRBV6-3,-,CASSYTSGRSYEQYF,TGTGCCAGCAGTTATACTAGCGGGAGGTCCTACGAGCAGTACTTC
TRBJ2-5,-,TRBV5-1,-,CASSLASGRGETQYF,TGCGCCAGCAGCTTGGCCTCAGGCAGGGGAGAGACCCAGTACTTC
TRBJ1-2,-,TRBV7-2,once,CASSLTVYGYTF,TGTGCCAGCAGCCTAACAGTTTATGGCTACACCTTC
TRBJ1-3,-,TRBV28,-,CASRRFSGNTIYF,TGTGCCAGCAGACGGTTCTCTGGAAACACCATATATTTT
TRBJ2-1,-,TRBV6-2/TRBV6-3,-,CASSPHFVSEQFF,TGTGCCAGCAGTCCACATTTCGTCTCTGAGCAGTTCTTC
TRBJ1-2,TRBD1,TRBV27,-,CASSSWTGGTHYGYTF,TGTGCCAGCAGTTCCTGGACAGGGGGAACCCACTATGGCTACACCTTC
TRBJ1-4,TRBD1,TRBV19,-,CASSTGTGDRNEKLFF,TGTGCCAGTAGTACCGGGACAGGGGATCGTAATGAAAAACTGTTTTTT
TRBJ1-2,TRBD1,TRBV30,-,CAWSPRASGQIYGYTF,TGTGCCTGGAGCCCTAGAGCGTCGGGACAGATCTATGGCTACACCTTC
TRBJ2-2,TRBD2,TRBV19,-,CASSLIAGGTGELFF,TGTGCCAGTAGTCTCATAGCGGGAGGCACCGGGGAGCTGTTTTTT
TRBJ2-3,TRBD2,TRBV11-1,-,CASSYPSGGATDTQYF,TGTGCCAGCAGCTACCCTTCCGGGGGGGCCACAGATACGCAGTATTTT
TRBJ1-4,-,TRBV4-2,-,CASSQDLGAFEKLFF,TGTGCCAGCAGCCAAGATTTGGGGGCATTTGAAAAACTGTTTTTT
TRBJ2-5,TRBD2,TRBV24-1,-,CATSDTRLGGSETQYF,TGTGCCACCAGTGACACCCGCCTGGGCGGGAGTGAGACCCAGTACTTC
TRBJ1-1,TRBD1,TRBV5-6,few,CASSKDRGREAFF,TGTGCCAGCAGCAAGGACAGGGGGCGGGAAGCTTTCTTT
TRBJ2-5,-,TRBV6-1,few,CASSEGGQYF,TGTGCCAGCAGTGAAGGTGGACAGTACTTC
TRBJ2-1,TRBD2,TRBV27,-,CASSYIAGVVEQFF,TGTGCCAGCAGTTATATTGCGGGGGTAGTGGAGCAGTTCTTC
TRBJ2-3,-,TRBV24-1,few,CATSDLRFTDTQYF,TGTGCCACCAGTGATTTGCGTTTCACAGATACGCAGTATTTT
TRBJ2-7,TRBD1,TRBV6-5,-,CAAKPGQGHYEQYF,TGTGCCGCCAAACCTGGACAGGGGCACTACGAGCAGTACTTC
TRBJ1-2,-,TRBV11-3,-,CASSLEQVYGYTF,TGTGCCAGCAGCTTAGAACAGGTGTATGGCTACACCTTC
TRBJ2-7,-,TRBV19,-,CASSISFSYEQYF,TGTGCCAGTAGTATATCTTTTTCCTACGAGCAGTACTTC
TRBJ2-1,-,TRBV7-8,-,CASSLAVGGRDNEQFF,TGTGCCAGCAGCTTAGCGGTGGGGGGCCGTGACAATGAGCAGTTCTTC
TRBJ1-1,-,TRBV9,-,CASSLSLDTEAFF,TGTGCCAGCAGTCTTTCCTTAGACACTGAAGCTTTCTTT
TRBJ2-2,TRBD1,TRBV18,-,CASSPSGTGTNTGELFF,TGTGCCAGCTCACCATCGGGGACAGGAACGAACACCGGGGAGCTGTTTTTT
TRBJ1-6,-,TRBV21-1,-,CASSKGGGNSPLHF,TGTGCCAGCAGCAAAGGTGGGGGCAATTCACCCCTCCACTTT
TRBJ1-5,-,TRBV2,-,CASSGGLWQPQHF,TGTGCCAGCAGTGGGGGTCTATGGCAGCCCCAGCATTTT
TRBJ1-5,-,TRBV19,-,CASKFVGNQPQHF,TGTGCCAGTAAGTTTGTTGGCAATCAGCCCCAGCATTTT
TRBJ1-3,-,TRBV11-2,-,CASSPRGVLGNTIYF,TGTGCCAGCAGCCCCCGAGGGGTGCTTGGAAACACCATATATTTT
TRBJ1-6,-,TRBV28,-,CASSRAPKGSPLHF,TGTGCCAGCAGTAGGGCCCCGAAGGGTTCACCCCTCCACTTT
TRBJ2-1,TRBD1,TRBV5-1,-,CASSLEDRAWDEQFF,TGCGCCAGCAGCTTGGAAGACAGGGCCTGGGATGAGCAGTTCTTC
TRBJ2-3,TRBD1,TRBV27,-,CASSFTGDTDTQYF,TGTGCCAGCAGTTTTACAGGGGACACAGATACGCAGTATTTT
TRBJ2-1,TRBD2,TRBV14,-,CASSQMGRGSYNEQFF,TGTGCCAGCAGCCAGATGGGGCGGGGGTCCTACAATGAGCAGTTCTTC
TRBJ2-3,TRBD2,TRBV3-1/TRBV3-2,-,CASSRVGASGGADTQYF,TGTGCCAGCAGTCGCGTGGGCGCTAGCGGGGGGGCAGATACGCAGTATTTT